The 32 T cell receptor beta chains in this list originate from one sample, sequenced in a study of blood T cells in healthy people across ages. Primers used in a second PCR of about 6 to 12 cycles were a sample-barcoded 5' primer and a J-beta primer mix. TCRdb itself ran the 5' RACE reads through MiXCR, one entry per CDR3 protein. The sample gives hundreds of thousands of distinct CDR3 sequences, approximately 50% of which show up once; roughly a third is in the top ten. The sample was blood. The receptors stem from a woman between 55 and 75 years old in good health.

This clonotype showed up just a few times. The DNA for the CDR3 is TGCAGCGTCGGGACAGGGTTGAACACTGAAGCTTTCTTT. Translating gives CSVGTGLNTEAFF. The V gene is TRBV29-1, the J gene TRBJ1-1, with 9 bases fitting TRBD1. The CDR3 is made up of 13 amino acids. Germline V gene data show CDR1 as SQVTM and CDR2 as ANQGSEA. V trimming: 6 bases; J trimming: 0 bases; junction bases outside the gene matches: 2.

This clonotype was seen more than once but under ten times. CDR3 sequence reads: CASSPSGGRNNTGELFF. CDR3 nucleotide sequence: TGTGCCAGCAGCCCCAGCGGAGGAAGAAATAACACCGGGGAGCTGTTTTTT. The chain couples TRBV11-2 to TRBJ2-2, with D perhaps TRBD2 (5 bases). Germline V gene data show CDR1 as SGHAT and CDR2 as FQNNGV. V lost 5 bases and J 2 bases, leaving 18 bases between the germline ends. This CDR3 comprises 17 residues. The full variable domain, rest sourced from reference TRBV11-2 and TRBJ2-2, is EAGVAQSPRYKIIEKRQSVAFWCNPISGHATLYWYQQILGQGPKLLIQFQNNGVVDDSQLPKDRFSAERLKGVDSTLKIQPAKLEDSAVYLCASSPSGGRNNTGELFFGEGSRLTVL.

This clonotype turned up a few times. The rearrangement links TRBV9 to TRBJ2-6; 10 bases line up with TRBD1. The V and J ends lost 4 bases and 0 bases, in that order; junction bases with no gene match: 7. Germline CDR1 SGDLS, CDR2 YYNGEE. The CDR3 has 18 amino acids. Here the CDR3 reads CASSITGTGVSGANVLTF. The DNA for the CDR3 is TGTGCCAGCAGCATCACCGGGACAGGGGTCTCTGGGGCCAACGTCCTGACTTTC.

The rearrangement uses TRBV5-1 and TRBJ2-7; TRBD2 might be the D (5 bases). V lost 1 base to trimming and J lost 0 bases, with 11 bases between them. This CDR3 spans 15 amino acids. Germline loops: CDR1 SGHRS, CDR2 YFSETQ. This CDR3 is CASSLFGSSSYEQYF. CDR3 bases: TGCGCCAGCAGCTTGTTTGGGAGCAGCTCCTACGAGCAGTACTTC.

J is TRBJ1-1 and V is TRBV27, with TRBD1 identical over 8 bases. CDR1 and CDR2 (germline): MNHEY, SMNVEV (reference sequence). The V gene end was trimmed by 6 bases and the J gene end by 2 bases; junction bases not matched to a gene: 14. The CDR3 is 17 amino acids. CDR3 in DNA: TGTGCCAGCAGCCGCCCCCCCTTCAGGGGGCTAAACACTGAAGCTTTCTTT. Translating gives CASSRPPFRGLNTEAFF.

This clonotype was seen only once. The chain has TRBV15 and TRBJ1-5, with 9 bases that match TRBD1. The trim removed 0 bases at V and 6 bases at J, leaving 12 bases unmatched. This CDR3 contains 18 residues. Per the germline V gene, CDR1 is LNHNV and CDR2 is YYDKDF (reference sequence). In nucleotides, the CDR3 is TGTGCCACCAGCAGAGATCGGACTTCGGCGGGACAGGGTCAGCCCCAGCATTTT. Encoded protein: CATSRDRTSAGQGQPQHF.

This clonotype was seen a few times. The chain employs TRBV4-2 and TRBJ1-2, with TRBD1 identical over 10 bases. This CDR3 comprises 16 residues. V was pared by 1 base and J by 5 bases, with 7 bases of the junction left unmatched. The germline gives CDR1 LGHNA, CDR2 YNFKEQ. CDR3 bases: TGTGCCAGCAGCCAAGCGGCCGGGGACAGGGGTTATGGCTACACCTTC. It codes for CASSQAAGDRGYGYTF.

In this sample, this clonotype turned up a few times. The chain links TRBV18 to TRBJ2-7, with 10 bases that match TRBD2. Germline-derived CDR1 and CDR2 are KGHSH and LQKENI. The trim removed 0 bases at V and 7 bases at J, leaving 9 bases unmatched. This CDR3 is built from 16 residues. In DNA, the CDR3 is TGTGCCAGCTCACCACCGGCTAGCGGGAGTTTACATGAGCAGTACTTC. This codes for CASSPPASGSLHEQYF.

This clonotype was counted only a few times. This chain joins TRBV4-3 and TRBJ1-1; the D is unclear. The CDR3 spans 15 residues. Trimming removed 2 bases from V and 1 base from J, with 11 bases in between. Germline lookup yields CDR1 LGHNA and CDR2 YSLEER. CDR3 amino acids: CASSQNYPGNTEAFF. The CDR3 DNA is TGCGCCAGCAGCCAAAATTATCCAGGGAACACTGAAGCTTTCTTT.

This clonotype was counted between two and nine times. The chain has TRBV27 and TRBJ2-7, with 9 bases fitting TRBD1. CDR1 and CDR2 from the germline V gene are MNHEY and SMNVEV (reference sequence). The CDR3 is made up of 15 amino acids. V lost 6 bases and J lost 4; bases outside the gene matches: 10. The CDR3 DNA reads TGTGCCAGCAGCCGCCTCTCCGGGACAGGGTACGAGCAGTACTTC. Translation gives CASSRLSGTGYEQYF.

Ten or more counts support this clonotype. This chain links TRBV4-2 with TRBJ1-1, with D hard to call. The CDR3 extends over 14 amino acids. The V gene lost 0 bases and the J gene lost 6 bases, with 11 bases spanning the gap. Germline CDR1 and CDR2: LGHNA and YNFKEQ. CDR3 in amino acids: CASSQEQGFSEAFF. The DNA of the CDR3 is TGTGCCAGCAGCCAAGAACAAGGGTTCTCTGAAGCTTTCTTT.

The rearrangement joins TRBV27 to TRBJ2-2, with D uncertain. With 10 bases removed from V and 4 bases from J, the gap between germline ends came to 25 bases. This CDR3 contains 17 residues. Germline V gene sequence: CDR1 MNHEY, CDR2 SMNVEV (reference sequence). This chain's CDR3 is CANRKDLTALFTGELFF. In DNA form, the CDR3 reads TGTGCCAACAGAAAGGATTTAACAGCCTTATTCACCGGGGAGCTGTTTTTT.

This clonotype showed up just a few times. The chain recombines TRBV20-1 with TRBJ2-3; D call uncertain. This CDR3 is built from 14 residues. The germline V and J ends were trimmed by 3 bases and 3 bases, with 13 bases remaining between them. Germline CDR1 is DFQATT and CDR2 is SNEGSKA (reference sequence). CDR3 sequence reads: CSARGIDLTDTQYF. CDR3 in DNA: TGCAGTGCTAGGGGCATTGATTTGACAGATACGCAGTATTTT.

The gene calls are TRBV15 and TRBJ2-7; 13 bases map to TRBD2. Trimming at V came to 0 bases and at J to 7 bases, leaving 9 bases not matched to a gene. The CDR3 length is 17 residues. The germline V gene encodes CDR1 LNHNV and CDR2 YYDKDF (reference sequence). The CDR3 sequence is CATSRDLPTSGGNEQYF. The CDR3 DNA reads TGTGCCACCAGCAGAGATTTACCGACTAGCGGGGGGAATGAGCAGTACTTC.

This clonotype was picked up a small number of times. The V gene is TRBV6-6, the J gene TRBJ1-5; 7 nucleotides match TRBD1. The CDR3 runs 14 residues. With V trimmed by 6 bases and J by 2 bases, 4 bases remained unmatched. CDR1 and CDR2 from the germline V gene are MNHNY and SVGAGI (reference sequence). CDR3 nucleotides: TGTGCCAGCAGCCATGGGACAGGCAATCAGCCCCAGCATTTT. Translated: CASSHGTGNQPQHF.

As for this clonotype: One junction end does not reproduce the germline sequence, and a read error may be involved. This chain uses TRBV20-1 with TRBJ2-3; TRBD2 matches at 8 bases. There are 16 residues in the CDR3. CDR1 and CDR2 (germline): DFQATT, SNEGSKA (reference sequence). CDR3 nucleotides: TGCAGTGCTGGGGATCCTAGCGGGCCTAGCACAGATACACAGTATTTT. Residues: CSAGDPSGPSTDTQYF.

J is TRBJ2-1 and V is TRBV7-8; D unresolved. This CDR3 region has 16 residues. V was pared by 1 base and J by 7 bases, with 17 bases between. Germline CDR1 and CDR2: SGHVS and FQNEAQ. CDR3 sequence reads: CASSLGPASFENEQFF. The CDR3 nucleotides are TGTGCCAGCAGCTTAGGGCCCGCCAGCTTTGAGAATGAGCAGTTCTTC.

This sequence joins TRBV29-1 and TRBJ2-5; D ambiguous. Germline V gene data show CDR1 as SQVTM and CDR2 as ANQGSEA. V was pared by 5 bases and J by 5 bases, with 12 bases between. This CDR3 has 12 amino acids. The CDR3 coding sequence is TGCAGCGTTATAAACAGTCGGGAGACCCAGTACTTC. As protein: CSVINSRETQYF.

As DNA, the CDR3 is TGTGCCAGCAGCTTAACGGCCAAGCGGGAGACCCAGTACTTC. The encoded protein is CASSLTAKRETQYF. The chain is built from TRBV7-3 and TRBJ2-4; the D gene is possibly TRBD2 (5 bases). The DNA end favors TRBJ2-5, so the J call may be wrong. CDR1 and CDR2 (germline): SGHTA, FQGTGA. This CDR3 has 14 residues.

This chain links TRBV21-1 with TRBJ2-7; TRBD1 was called by the table and not checked on the DNA. TRBV21-1 represents a pseudogene. The CDR3 totals 14 residues. The CDR3 is CASSKGGSAYEQYF. The CDR3 coding sequence is TGTGCCAGCAGCAAAGGGGGGTCGGCCTACGAGCAGTACTTC.

This chain joins TRBV7-2 and TRBJ2-1, with D tentatively TRBD1 (5 bases). Germline V gene data show CDR1 as SGHTA and CDR2 as FQGNSA. This CDR3 has 15 amino acids. Trimming left V 4 bases short and J 2 bases short, with 12 bases between. DNA of the CDR3: TGTGCCAGCAGCTCAGGGTTTTTCGCCTACAATGAGCAGTTCTTC. The encoded protein is CASSSGFFAYNEQFF.

The chain joins TRBV7-2 to TRBJ2-7, with 7 bases identical to TRBD2. The CDR3 loop spans 14 amino acids. Trimming cost V 6 bases and J 4 bases; bases outside gene matches: 9. CDR1 is SGHTA, CDR2 FQGNSA, per germline. This chain's CDR3 is CASSREGGPYEQYF. CDR3 DNA sequence: TGTGCCAGCAGTAGAGAGGGAGGGCCATACGAGCAGTACTTC.

This chain joins TRBV28 and TRBJ2-3; D gene ambiguous. This CDR3 has 13 residues. V was cut by 5 bases and J by 2 bases, with 8 bases left in between. Germline CDR1 reads MDHEN; CDR2 reads SYDVKM. This chain's CDR3 is CASSRANTDTQYF. DNA of the CDR3: TGTGCCAGCAGTCGGGCTAACACAGATACGCAGTATTTT.

The chain links TRBV20-1 to TRBJ2-1; D is undetermined. In germline, CDR1 is DFQATT, CDR2 SNEGSKA (reference sequence). This CDR3 has 12 residues. V lost 0 bases and J lost 9, with 9 bases in between. CDR3 residues: CSAREAIGEQFF. The CDR3 coding sequence is TGCAGTGCTAGAGAGGCCATTGGTGAGCAGTTCTTC.

V and J are TRBV9 and TRBJ2-1; 8 positions agree with TRBD2. Trimming cost V 7 bases and J 6 bases; bases outside gene matches: 12. Germline values: CDR1 SGDLS, CDR2 YYNGEE. CDR3 length equals 15 residues. CDR3 sequence: CASGEGTRGSNEQFF. The CDR3 bases are TGTGCCAGCGGAGAGGGGACTAGGGGCTCCAATGAGCAGTTCTTC.

In regard to this clonotype: The junction departs from the called germline gene at one end, perhaps through a read error. The chain employs TRBV2 and TRBJ2-5; D remains unclear. The CDR3 has 12 amino acids. Germline V lookup: CDR1 SNHLY, CDR2 FYNNEI. CDR3 nucleotide sequence: TGTGCCAGCAAAACAGCACAAGAGGCCCAGTACTTC. Amino acids: CASKTAQEAQYF.

The chain links TRBV5-1 to TRBJ2-1; 9 nucleotides match TRBD2. CDR1 SGHRS and CDR2 YFSETQ come from the germline V gene. The CDR3 sequence is 16 residues long. Losses at the gene ends were 4 bases for V and 3 bases for J; bases not matched to a gene: 8. The CDR3 sequence is CASSLRTSDDYNEQFF. The CDR3 nucleotides read TGCGCCAGCAGCCTAAGGACTAGCGACGACTACAATGAGCAGTTCTTC.

This clonotype was detected many times. A clone one base away is much larger, so this may be a read error. The chain uses TRBV9 and TRBJ2-3; possibly TRBD2 for D (5 bases). Germline-derived CDR1 and CDR2 are SGDLS and YYNGEE. Trimming pared 0 bases from V and 3 bases from J, leaving 11 bases between. The CDR3 is 15 amino acids. The CDR3 spells CASSVGGDSTDTQYF. Here the CDR3 DNA reads TGTGCCAGCAGCGTAGGGGGAGACTCTACAGATACGCAGTATTTT.

This clonotype was observed at least ten times. The rearrangement links TRBV29-1 to TRBJ1-1; 10 bases line up with TRBD1. The junction had 8 bases not matched to a gene; V was cut back by 5 bases and J by 5 bases. CDR3 size: 14 residues. Germline CDR1 SQVTM, CDR2 ANQGSEA. The CDR3, as DNA: TGCAGCGTTCGGGCCAGGACAGGGGGGACTGAAGCTTTCTTT. Protein: CSVRARTGGTEAFF.

This clonotype appeared a few times. This sequence joins TRBV7-9 and TRBJ2-7, with 7 bases aligning to TRBD2. J gave up 0 bases and V 1 base, and 15 bases lay outside the gene matches. The CDR3 runs 19 residues. Germline loops: CDR1 SEHNR, CDR2 FQNEAQ (reference sequence). CDR3 region: CASSLGKAYERGLSYEQYF. The DNA for the CDR3 is TGTGCCAGCAGCTTAGGAAAGGCGTATGAGCGGGGACTCTCCTACGAGCAGTACTTC.

The table lists this clonotype with a count of one. The rearrangement joins TRBV7-2 to TRBJ1-4; no clear D gene. The CDR3 extends over 16 amino acids. Trimming shortened V by 1 base and J by 4 bases, and 13 bases separated the two germline ends. CDR1 is SGHTA, CDR2 FQGNSA, per germline. CDR3 sequence: CASSLVPGGRNEKLFF. In DNA form, the CDR3 reads TGTGCCAGCAGCTTAGTGCCGGGTGGTCGTAATGAAAAACTGTTTTTT. The variable domain in full, completed from reference TRBV7-2 and TRBJ1-4, reads GAGVSQSPSNKVTEKGKDVELRCDPISGHTALYWYRQSLGQGLEFLIYFQGNSAPDKSGLPSDRFSAERTGGSVSTLTIQRTQQEDSAVYLCASSLVPGGRNEKLFFGSGTQLSVL.

The chain links TRBV20-1 to TRBJ2-4; D gene unclear. Germline V gives CDR1 DFQATT, CDR2 SNEGSKA (reference sequence). CDR3 length equals 15 residues. Trimming left V 0 bases short and J 0 bases short, with 9 bases between. CDR3 DNA sequence: TGCAGTGCTAGAGATCCTCGCGGAGCCAAAAACATTCAGTACTTC. Amino acid sequence: CSARDPRGAKNIQYF.